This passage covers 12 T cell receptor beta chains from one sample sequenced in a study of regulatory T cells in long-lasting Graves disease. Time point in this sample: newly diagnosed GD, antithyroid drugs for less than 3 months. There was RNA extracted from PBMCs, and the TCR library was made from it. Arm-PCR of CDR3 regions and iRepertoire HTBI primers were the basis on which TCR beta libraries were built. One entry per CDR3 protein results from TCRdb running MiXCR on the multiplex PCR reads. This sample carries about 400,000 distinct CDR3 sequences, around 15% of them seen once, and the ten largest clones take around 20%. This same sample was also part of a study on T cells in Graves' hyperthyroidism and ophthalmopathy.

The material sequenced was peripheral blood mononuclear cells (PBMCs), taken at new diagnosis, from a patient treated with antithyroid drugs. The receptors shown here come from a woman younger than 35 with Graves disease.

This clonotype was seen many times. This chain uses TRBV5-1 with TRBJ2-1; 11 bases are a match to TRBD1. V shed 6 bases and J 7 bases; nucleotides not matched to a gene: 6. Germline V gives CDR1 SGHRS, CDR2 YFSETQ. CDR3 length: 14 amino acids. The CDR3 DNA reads TGCGCCAGCACCCCAGGGACAGGGGGGAATGAGCAGTTCTTC. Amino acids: CASTPGTGGNEQFF.

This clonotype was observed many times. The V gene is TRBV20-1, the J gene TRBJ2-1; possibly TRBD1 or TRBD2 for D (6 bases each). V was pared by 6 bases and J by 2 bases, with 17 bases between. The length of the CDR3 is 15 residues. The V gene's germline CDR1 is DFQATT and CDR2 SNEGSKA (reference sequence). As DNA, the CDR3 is TGCAGTGCCCAGGCCGGGGGCAGTGCCTACAATGAGCAGTTCTTC. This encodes CSAQAGGSAYNEQFF.

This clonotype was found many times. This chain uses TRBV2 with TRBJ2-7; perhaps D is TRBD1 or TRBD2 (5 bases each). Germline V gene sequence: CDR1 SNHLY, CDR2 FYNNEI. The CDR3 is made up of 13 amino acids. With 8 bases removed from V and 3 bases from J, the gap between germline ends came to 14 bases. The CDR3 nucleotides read TGTGCCAGCCGACGGGACGGCATCTACGAGCAGTACTTC. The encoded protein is CASRRDGIYEQYF.

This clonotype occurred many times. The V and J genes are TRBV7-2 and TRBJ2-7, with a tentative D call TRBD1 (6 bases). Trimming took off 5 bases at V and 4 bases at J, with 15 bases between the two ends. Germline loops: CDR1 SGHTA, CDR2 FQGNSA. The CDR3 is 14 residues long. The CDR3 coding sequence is TGTGCCAGCAGCATAGGGACATTACAATACGAGCAGTACTTC. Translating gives CASSIGTLQYEQYF.

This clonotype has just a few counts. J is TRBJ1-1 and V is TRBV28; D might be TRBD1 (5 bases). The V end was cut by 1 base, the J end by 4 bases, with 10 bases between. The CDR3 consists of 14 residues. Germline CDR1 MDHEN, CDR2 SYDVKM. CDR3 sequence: CASSLYRGVTEAFF. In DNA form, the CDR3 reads TGTGCCAGCAGTTTATATAGGGGAGTCACTGAAGCTTTCTTT.

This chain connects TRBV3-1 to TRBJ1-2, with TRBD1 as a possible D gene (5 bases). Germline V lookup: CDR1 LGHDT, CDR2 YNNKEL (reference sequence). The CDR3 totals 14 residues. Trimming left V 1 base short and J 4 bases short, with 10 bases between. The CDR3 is CASSQGAGPYGYTF. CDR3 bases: TGTGCCAGCAGCCAAGGGGCAGGGCCCTATGGCTACACCTTC. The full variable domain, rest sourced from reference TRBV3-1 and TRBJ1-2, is DTAVSQTPKYLVTQMGNDKSIKCEQNLGHDTMYWYKQDSKKFLKIMFSYNNKELIINETVPNRFSPKSPDKAHLNLHINSLELGDSAVYFCASSQGAGPYGYTFGSGTRLTVV.

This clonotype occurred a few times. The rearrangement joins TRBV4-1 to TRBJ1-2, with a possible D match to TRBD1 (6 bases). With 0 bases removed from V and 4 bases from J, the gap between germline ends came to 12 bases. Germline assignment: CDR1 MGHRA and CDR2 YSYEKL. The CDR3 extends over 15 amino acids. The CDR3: CASSQDPGVIYGYTF. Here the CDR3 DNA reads TGCGCCAGCAGCCAAGATCCAGGGGTGATCTATGGCTACACCTTC.

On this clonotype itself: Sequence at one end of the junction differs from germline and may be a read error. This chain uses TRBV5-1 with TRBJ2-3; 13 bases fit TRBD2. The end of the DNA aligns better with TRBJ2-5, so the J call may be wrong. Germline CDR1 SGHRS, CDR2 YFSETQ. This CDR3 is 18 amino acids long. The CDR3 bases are TGCGCCGGCAGCTCCCCGAACCAACTAGCGGGGGGGCCAGAGACCCAGTACTTC. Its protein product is CAGSSPNQLAGGPETQYF.

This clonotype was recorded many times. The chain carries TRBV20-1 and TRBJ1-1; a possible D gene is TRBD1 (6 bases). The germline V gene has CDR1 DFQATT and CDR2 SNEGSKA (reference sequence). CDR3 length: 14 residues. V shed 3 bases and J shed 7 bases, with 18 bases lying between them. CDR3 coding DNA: TGCAGTGCTAGGCCAGGGGAAGGGGCCGATGAAGCTTTCTTT. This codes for CSARPGEGADEAFF.

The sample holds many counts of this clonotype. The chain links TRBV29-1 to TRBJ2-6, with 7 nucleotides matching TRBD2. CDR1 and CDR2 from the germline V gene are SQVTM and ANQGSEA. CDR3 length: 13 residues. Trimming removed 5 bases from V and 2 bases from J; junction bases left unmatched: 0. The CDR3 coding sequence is TGCAGCGTTCGGGGGGCTGGGGCCAACGTCCTGACTTTC. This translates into CSVRGAGANVLTF.

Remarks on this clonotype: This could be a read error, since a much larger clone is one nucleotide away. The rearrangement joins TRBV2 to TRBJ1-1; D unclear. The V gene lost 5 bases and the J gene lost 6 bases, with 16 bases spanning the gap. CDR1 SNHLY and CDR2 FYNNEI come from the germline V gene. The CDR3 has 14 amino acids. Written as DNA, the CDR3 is TGTGCCAGCAGTCAGAGGGCCTTGGACGCTGAAGCTTTCTTT. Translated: CASSQRALDAEAFF.

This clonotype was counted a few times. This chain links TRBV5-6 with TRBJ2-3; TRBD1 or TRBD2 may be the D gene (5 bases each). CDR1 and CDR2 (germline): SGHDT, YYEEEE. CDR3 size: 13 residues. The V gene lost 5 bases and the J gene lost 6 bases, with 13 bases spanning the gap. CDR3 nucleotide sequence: TGTGCCAGCAGGGGGCTAGCTGGCGATACGCAGTATTTT. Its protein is CASRGLAGDTQYF.